Below are 21 T cell receptor beta chains sequenced from a single sample in a study of T cell changes during pregnancy in multiple sclerosis. This table comes from immunoSEQ multiplex PCR, and its TCRdb copy is limited to in-frame clones, with some not included. The sample has approximately 70,000 clones, about 91% seen once. The sample in question was peripheral blood, obtained in the second trimester of pregnancy. The origin of the receptors is a female donor in good health, enrolled as a control in a pregnancy study.

This clone was found a few times. The V call is TRBV4-3, the J call TRBJ2-7, with D perhaps matching TRBD2 (5 bases). The germline V and J ends were trimmed by 0 bases and 5 bases, with 14 bases remaining between them. CDR1 and CDR2 (germline): LGHNA, YSLEER. The CDR3 sequence is 15 residues long. The DNA for the CDR3 is TGCGCCAGCAGCCAAGATACTAAAGGGAGCGACGAGCAGTACTTC. Translating it yields CASSQDTKGSDEQYF.

The CDR3 coding sequence is TGTGCCAGCAGCCGAGGGACAGGGAACACCGGGGAGCTGTTTTTT. Protein: CASSRGTGNTGELFF. V gene TRBV27 combines with J gene TRBJ2-2; 8 bases align to TRBD1. The V segment lost 6 bases and the J segment 1 base; nucleotides outside the gene matches: 4. Germline loops: CDR1 MNHEY, CDR2 SMNVEV (reference sequence). There are 15 residues in the CDR3.

The genes are TRBV6-1 and TRBJ2-1; D unresolved. The CDR3 has 19 amino acids. Germline V gives CDR1 MNHNS, CDR2 SASEGT. Trimming took off 2 bases at V and 1 base at J, with 21 bases between the two ends. The CDR3 reads CASSERAEGVRGSYNEQFF. The CDR3 bases are TGTGCCAGCAGTGAAAGAGCCGAAGGAGTTCGCGGATCCTACAATGAGCAGTTCTTC.

V is TRBV10-3 and J is TRBJ2-6; 9 bases are shared with TRBD1. The CDR3 is made up of 15 amino acids. Germline lookup yields CDR1 ENHRY and CDR2 SYGVKD. The ends lost 6 bases at V and 7 bases at J; junction bases unmatched: 7. DNA of the CDR3: TGTGCCATCAGGGGACAGGGCTCAGTTGCCAACGTCCTGACTTTC. Its translation is CAIRGQGSVANVLTF.

This chain joins TRBV6-8 and TRBJ1-5; D might be TRBD1 (5 bases). The CDR3 is 13 amino acids. Per germline, CDR1 MNHGY and CDR2 SAAAGT. Trimming shortened V by 7 bases and J by 7 bases, and 14 bases separated the two germline ends. CDR3 nucleotides: TGTGCCAGCATCCAGGGTCTTAGGCAGCCCCAGCATTTT. Its protein is CASIQGLRQPQHF.

The V and J genes are TRBV28 and TRBJ2-6; no clear D gene. Germline V lookup: CDR1 MDHEN, CDR2 SYDVKM. V was cut by 5 bases and J by 1 base, with 6 bases left in between. This CDR3 has 14 residues. The CDR3 coding sequence is TGTGCCAGCAGTCTTCCGTCTGGGGCCAACGTCCTGACTTTC. This sequence encodes CASSLPSGANVLTF. The full variable domain, its missing parts supplied by reference TRBV28 and TRBJ2-6, is DVKVTQSSRYLVKRTGEKVFLECVQDMDHENMFWYRQDPGLGLRLIYFSYDVKMKEKGDIPEGYSVSREKKERFSLILESASTNQTSMYLCASSLPSGANVLTFGAGSRLTVL.

This chain uses TRBV4-3 with TRBJ2-1, with D possibly TRBD2 on 5 matching bases. The V gene's germline CDR1 is LGHNA and CDR2 YSLEER. Trimming removed 0 bases from V and 8 bases from J, with 11 bases in between. The CDR3 is 14 amino acids. The CDR3 loop reads CASSQDTERHEQFF. The CDR3 region has the DNA TGCGCCAGCAGCCAAGATACGGAGCGGCATGAGCAGTTCTTC.

On this clone itself: A much more abundant neighbour one base away suggests this may be a read error. Other nucleotide sequences from this sample produce the same CDR3. The chain has TRBV6-1 and TRBJ2-1, with TRBD2 matching over 12 bases. With 2 bases clipped from V and 4 bases from J, the junction kept 0 bases outside the gene matches. Germline V gives CDR1 MNHNS, CDR2 SASEGT. The CDR3 is made up of 15 amino acids. The CDR3 bases are TGTGCCAGCAGTGAACTAGCGGGAGGGTACAATGAGCAGTTCTTC. Its protein is CASSELAGGYNEQFF.

The chain has TRBV5-1 and TRBJ2-7; 12 positions agree with TRBD1. Germline V gene lookup returns CDR1 SGHRS and CDR2 YFSETQ. CDR3 length: 16 amino acids. V shed 5 bases and J 5 bases; nucleotides not matched to a gene: 11. This CDR3 is CASRRGGGTGGHEQYF. DNA of the CDR3: TGCGCCAGCAGAAGGGGGGGCGGGACAGGGGGCCACGAGCAGTACTTC.

The chain has TRBV2 and TRBJ2-1, with 9 bases lining up with TRBD2. CDR3 length: 15 residues. The ends lost 1 base at V and 6 bases at J; junction bases unmatched: 4. The germline gives CDR1 SNHLY, CDR2 FYNNEI. The DNA of the CDR3 is TGTGCCAGCAGTGAAGACGAACTAGCGGGCAATGAGCAGTTCTTC. The encoded protein is CASSEDELAGNEQFF.

The rearrangement joins TRBV28 to TRBJ2-7; 15 positions agree with TRBD2. The V gene's germline CDR1 is MDHEN and CDR2 SYDVKM. V lost 6 bases to trimming and J lost 3 bases; unmatched junction nucleotides: 6. The CDR3 sequence is 16 residues long. The CDR3 DNA reads TGTGCCAGCAGGAGGACTAGCGGGAGGGTTTACTACGAGCAGTACTTC. This gives the protein CASRRTSGRVYYEQYF.

The V call is TRBV7-6, the J call TRBJ2-5, with TRBD2 as a possible D gene (6 bases). The V gene lost 1 base and the J gene lost 6 bases, with 9 bases spanning the gap. Germline CDR1 and CDR2: SGHVS and FNYEAQ. The CDR3 consists of 13 residues. Written as DNA, the CDR3 is TGTGCCAGCAGCTTAGGTGGGGGGAAGACCCAGTACTTC. It yields the protein CASSLGGGKTQYF.

The count of this clone is one. This chain connects TRBV6-1 to TRBJ1-2; TRBD1 might be the D (5 bases). Trimming shortened V by 4 bases and J by 8 bases, and 20 bases separated the two germline ends. The CDR3 totals 15 residues. Germline CDR1 is MNHNS and CDR2 is SASEGT. The CDR3 DNA reads as TGTGCCAGCAGTGGCGCCTTAGCAGGGTTTAAAGGCTACACCTTC. Translated: CASSGALAGFKGYTF.

The chain recombines TRBV5-3 with TRBJ2-2; 9 bases are shared with TRBD1. TRBV5-3 is given ORF status, its function remaining uncertain. With V trimmed by 3 bases and J by 0 bases, 3 bases remained unmatched. CDR3 length: 16 amino acids. As DNA, the CDR3 is TGTGCCAGAAGCTCGGACAGGGGTACGAACACCGGGGAGCTGTTTTTT. It specifies CARSSDRGTNTGELFF.

This sequence joins TRBV30 and TRBJ2-7; D call uncertain. CDR1 GTSNPN and CDR2 SVGIG come from the germline V gene (reference sequence). V was trimmed by 5 bases and J by 1 base, leaving 6 bases between them. The CDR3 totals 11 residues. The CDR3: CAWGGSYEQYF. The CDR3 DNA reads TGTGCCTGGGGCGGATCCTACGAGCAGTACTTC.

CDR3 amino acids: CAISDHSLYTDTQYF. The CDR3 DNA reads TGTGCCATCAGTGACCACAGTCTATACACAGATACGCAGTATTTT. The chain couples TRBV10-3 to TRBJ2-3; D is ambiguous. V was trimmed by 3 bases and J by 2 bases, leaving 12 bases between them. CDR3 size: 15 residues. Per the germline V gene, CDR1 is ENHRY and CDR2 is SYGVKD.

This chain connects TRBV7-3 to TRBJ2-1, with 8 nucleotides matching TRBD2. The trim removed 1 base at V and 9 bases at J, leaving 2 bases unmatched. This CDR3 is 13 amino acids long. Germline V lookup: CDR1 SGHTA, CDR2 FQGTGA. CDR3 sequence (DNA): TGTGCCAGCAGCTTAAACCTAGCGGGTGAGCAGTTCTTC. Translation: CASSLNLAGEQFF.

The V call is TRBV7-6, the J call TRBJ2-3, with TRBD2 identical over 9 bases. This CDR3 spans 17 amino acids. V lost 1 base to trimming and J lost 0 bases; unmatched junction nucleotides: 5. Germline V gives CDR1 SGHVS, CDR2 FNYEAQ. The CDR3 DNA reads as TGTGCCAGCAGCTTAGAACCTAGCGGGACTAGCACAGATACGCAGTATTTT. It codes for CASSLEPSGTSTDTQYF. Full variable domain (missing parts from reference TRBV7-6 and TRBJ2-3): GAGVSQSPRYKVTKRGQDVALRCDPISGHVSLYWYRQALGQGPEFLTYFNYEAQQDKSGLPNDRFSAERPEGSISTLTIQRTEQRDSAMYRCASSLEPSGTSTDTQYFGPGTRLTVL.

V usage is TRBV18 and J usage is TRBJ1-4; 8 nucleotides agree with TRBD1. CDR1 and CDR2 from the germline V gene are KGHSH and LQKENI. The CDR3 runs to 16 residues. V shed 4 bases, J shed 2 bases, and the junction held 6 bases outside the gene matches. The CDR3 sequence is CASSLDRGQTNEKLFF. For the CDR3, the DNA is TGTGCCAGCTCACTTGACAGGGGCCAGACTAATGAAAAACTGTTTTTT.

The chain couples TRBV5-1 to TRBJ2-3, with 8 positions matching TRBD2. CDR1 is SGHRS, CDR2 YFSETQ, per germline. This CDR3 is built from 17 residues. The V and J ends lost 3 bases and 0 bases, in that order; junction bases with no gene match: 9. For the CDR3, the DNA is TGCGCCAGCAGCTCGTTTGGGGCTAGCGGGAGCACAGATACGCAGTATTTT. Protein product: CASSSFGASGSTDTQYF.

The V gene is TRBV6-5, the J gene TRBJ2-7, with D tentatively TRBD2 (5 bases). Germline CDR1 reads MNHEY; CDR2 reads SVGAGI. The V end was cut by 5 bases, the J end by 2 bases, with 10 bases between. This CDR3 has 13 residues. CDR3 sequence reads: CASSPSGPYEQYF. Written as DNA, the CDR3 is TGTGCCAGCAGTCCCAGCGGTCCCTACGAGCAGTACTTC.